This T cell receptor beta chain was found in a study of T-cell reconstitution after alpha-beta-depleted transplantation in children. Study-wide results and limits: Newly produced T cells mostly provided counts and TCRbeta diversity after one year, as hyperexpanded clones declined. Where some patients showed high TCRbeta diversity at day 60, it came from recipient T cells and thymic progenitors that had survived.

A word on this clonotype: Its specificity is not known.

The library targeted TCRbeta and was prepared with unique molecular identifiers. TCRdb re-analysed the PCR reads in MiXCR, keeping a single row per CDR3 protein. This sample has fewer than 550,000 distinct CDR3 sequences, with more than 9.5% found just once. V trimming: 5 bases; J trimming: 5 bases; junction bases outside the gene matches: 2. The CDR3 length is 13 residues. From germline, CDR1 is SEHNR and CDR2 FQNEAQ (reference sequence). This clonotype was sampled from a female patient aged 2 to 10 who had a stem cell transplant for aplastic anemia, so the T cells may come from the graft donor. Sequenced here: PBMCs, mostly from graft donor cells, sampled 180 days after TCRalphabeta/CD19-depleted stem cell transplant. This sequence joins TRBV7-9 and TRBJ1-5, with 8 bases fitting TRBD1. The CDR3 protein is CASSEDRDQPQHF. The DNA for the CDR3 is TGTGCCAGCAGCGAGGACAGGGATCAGCCCCAGCATTTT. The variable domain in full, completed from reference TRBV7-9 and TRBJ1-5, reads DTGVSQNPRHKITKRGQNVTFRCDPISEHNRLYWYRQTLGQGPEFLTYFQNEAQLEKSRLLSDRFSAERPKGSFSTLEIQRTEQGDSAMYLCASSEDRDQPQHFGDGTRLSIL.